Given below is one T cell receptor beta chain in context. This specimen belongs to a study of blood T cell repertoires in COVID-19. Study as a whole: Donors in the United States, Italy and Spain gave samples during acute or convalescent COVID-19.

Produced via immunoSEQ multiplex PCR; TCRdb's table is partial and in-frame only. Here the sample spans under 200,000 clones, about 88% being singletons. V lost 4 bases to trimming and J lost 0 bases, with 6 bases between them. CDR3 length: 14 residues. Germline V gene sequence: CDR1 MNHEY, CDR2 SMNVEV (reference sequence). The sample comprised peripheral blood. This sequence was found in a woman older than 75 in a cohort sampled during active or convalescent COVID-19. The rearrangement links TRBV27 to TRBJ2-2, with D hard to call. The CDR3: CASSWRPNTGELFF. The CDR3 DNA follows: TGTGCCAGCAGTTGGAGACCGAACACCGGGGAGCTGTTTTTT.